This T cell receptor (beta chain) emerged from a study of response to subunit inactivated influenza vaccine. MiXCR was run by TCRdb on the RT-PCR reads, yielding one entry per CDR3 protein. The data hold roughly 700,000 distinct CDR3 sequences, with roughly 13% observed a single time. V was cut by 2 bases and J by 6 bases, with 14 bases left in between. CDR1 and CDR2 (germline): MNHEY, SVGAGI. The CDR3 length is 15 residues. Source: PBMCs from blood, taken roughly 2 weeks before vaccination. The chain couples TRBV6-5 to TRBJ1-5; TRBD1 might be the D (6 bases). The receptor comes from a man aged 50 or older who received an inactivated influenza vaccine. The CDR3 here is CASSYGRGMGQPQHF. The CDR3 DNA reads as TGTGCCAGCAGTTACGGCAGGGGAATGGGTCAGCCCCAGCATTTT.